This T cell receptor (beta chain) was observed in a study of response to subunit inactivated influenza vaccine. Notes on the study in general: Authors suggested that a seasonal influenza vaccination recruits few new T cells each time.

Via MiXCR, TCRdb re-called the RT-PCR reads, giving one row per CDR3 protein. Found here are 710,000 or so distinct CDR3 sequences, about a sixth of them singletons; the top ten hold 11%. With 6 bases removed from V and 0 bases from J, the gap between germline ends came to 12 bases. This CDR3 comprises 14 residues. Germline CDR1 reads SGHRS; CDR2 reads YFSETQ. This clonotype occurred a few times. Its antigen is currently unknown. Sequenced here: PBMCs from blood, sampled 11 to 12 days after vaccination. The receptor comes from a man aged 45 to 65 who received an inactivated influenza vaccine. The chain couples TRBV5-1 to TRBJ1-1, with D possibly TRBD1 on 6 matching bases. The CDR3 nucleotides are TGCGCCAGCAATCGGGACACCTTGAACACTGAAGCTTTCTTT. Its protein is CASNRDTLNTEAFF.